This is a list of T cell receptor beta chains from one sample in a study of metastatic and nonmetastatic thyroid tumors. TCRdb used MiXCR to call clones anew from the PCR reads. Seen here are about 16,000 clones, 15% to 19% observed once, and the top ten hold around a sixth. Input material: blood. All receptors derive from a female donor with papillary thyroid cancer or a benign thyroid nodule (not recorded which). Some clones in this sample may be carry-over from other donors' samples. Each CDR3 is given with its conserved first and last residue.

>TRBJ1-4|TRBV5-1|14
CASSLTGSGEKLFF
>TRBJ2-5|TRBV7-7|14
CASSQGGGGETQYF
>TRBJ2-1|TRBV6-4|16
CASSHWFVANYNEQFF
>TRBJ2-3|TRBV4-1|19
CASSQDQVASGGSTDTQYF
>TRBJ2-7|TRBV10-3|13
CAAQGHSSYEQYF
>TRBJ2-7|TRBV7-6|14
CASSPSEDSYEQYF
>TRBJ2-1|TRBV13|15
CASSLSGTAYNEQFF
>TRBJ1-2|TRBV29-1|15
CSVEKDRTGPVGYTF
>TRBJ2-7|TRBV28|11
CVISLYYEQYF
>TRBJ2-7|TRBV19|13
CASARQGPYEQYF
>TRBJ2-3|TRBV9|16
CASSVGGLHRTDTQYF
>TRBJ1-5|TRBV6-2/TRBV6-3|13
CASRLGPYQPQHF
>TRBJ2-7|TRBV28|16
CASSNANPGQTYYQYF
>TRBJ1-1|TRBV6-1|13
CASSRTENTEAFF
>TRBJ1-2|TRBV5-6|14
CASSWTGWVVGYTF
>TRBJ1-3|TRBV28|14
CAAWAPFSGNTIYF
>TRBJ1-5|TRBV28|13
CASRRWLIQPQHF
>TRBJ1-2|TRBV20-1|16
CSATSPDYRGTGGYTF
>TRBJ2-2|TRBV10-3|14
CATAGGPSTGELFF
>TRBJ2-2|TRBV29-1|11
CSVVGDRKLFF
>TRBJ2-2|TRBV19|12
CASSIPGGELFF
>TRBJ2-1|TRBV7-9|11
CASTLRGVVEF
>TRBJ2-1|TRBV19|14
CASMRLADKNEQFF
>TRBJ2-1|TRBV18|11
CASSPVNEQFF
>TRBJ1-5|TRBV3-1|15
CASSQGQGGGQPQHF
>TRBJ2-7|TRBV6-1|14
CASIEPGWLLEQYF
>TRBJ1-5|TRBV20-1|12
CSARTGQQPQHF
>TRBJ2-7|TRBV20-1|12
CSARGTPYEQYF
>TRBJ2-5|TRBV6-1|13
CASGGQGTETQYF
>TRBJ1-4|TRBV10-3|14
CATSSGGNNEKLFF
>TRBJ2-1|TRBV7-9|12
CASSLAWDEQFF